This entry is about one T cell receptor beta chain. Its antigen is unidentified. Germline CDR1 is SGHDT and CDR2 is YYEEEE. This CDR3 has 15 amino acids. V lost 5 bases to trimming and J lost 2 bases; unmatched junction nucleotides: 6. Reverse transcription of 0.5 to 1 ug RNA was carried out with random hexamers. The method of amplification for TCR beta CDR3 was immunoSEQ multiplex PCR, covering 54 Vbeta and 13 Jbeta. In TCRdb, the immunoSEQ multiplex PCR reads were re-called with MiXCR into one record per CDR3 protein. The sample shows under 200,000 distinct CDR3 sequences, 95% of them seen only once. Blood CD8+ and CD4+ T cells underwent high-throughput TCR beta sequencing. The data are from a study of CD8 T cells in Susac syndrome. General study points: The number of Susac-specific public clones found was roughly 16 in total CD8+ repertoires and about five in CD8+ TEMRA repertoires.

This chain connects TRBV5-6 to TRBJ2-1; TRBD1 agrees at 8 bases. The specimen was CD8+ T cells from PBMCs. The origin of this receptor is a human donor with Susac syndrome. The CDR3 bases are TGTGCCAGCAGTAGGGGGACAGGTCCCTACAATGAGCAGTTCTTC. The encoded protein is CASSRGTGPYNEQFF.